The rows below give T cell receptor beta chains drawn from one sample of a study of CD4+ T cells in melanoma. TCRdb's table, derived via immunoSEQ multiplex PCR, lists solely in-frame clones and lacks some. The sample shows some 20,000 clones, roughly four fifths of them seen only once. The sample was cells from a culture (not recorded whether cultured in vitro). Receptors originate from a human donor with melanoma. Both conserved end residues are part of each CDR3. Each record gives: clone size, V gene, D gene, J gene, CDR3 protein, CDR3 DNA. A D gene is named only where the DNA matches it firmly. Size is stated for part of the rows, as once, few or many counts, or as a class when the clone is expanded.

abundance: .
v_gene: TRBV9
d_gene: .
j_gene: TRBJ2-3
CDR3aa: CASRRGVGLDTQYF
CDR3nt: TGTGCCAGCAGGCGCGGGGTTGGCTTAGATACGCAGTATTTT

abundance: .
v_gene: TRBV5-1
d_gene: TRBD1
j_gene: TRBJ1-2
CDR3aa: CASSSGQAGVTYGYTF
CDR3nt: TGCGCCAGCAGCTCGGGACAGGCCGGCGTTACCTATGGCTACACCTTC

abundance: once
v_gene: TRBV14
d_gene: .
j_gene: TRBJ1-2
CDR3aa: CASSQSDNYGYTF
CDR3nt: TGTGCCAGCAGTCAGTCAGACAACTATGGCTACACCTTC

abundance: .
v_gene: TRBV2
d_gene: TRBD1
j_gene: TRBJ2-3
CDR3aa: CASSGQGSTDTQYF
CDR3nt: TGTGCCAGCAGTGGACAGGGTAGCACAGATACGCAGTATTTT

abundance: .
v_gene: TRBV9
d_gene: TRBD1
j_gene: TRBJ1-5
CDR3aa: CASSVGQGAYQPQHF
CDR3nt: TGTGCCAGCAGCGTGGGACAGGGGGCATATCAGCCCCAGCATTTT

abundance: .
v_gene: TRBV7-9
d_gene: .
j_gene: TRBJ1-6
CDR3aa: CASSARTVRGDSPLHF
CDR3nt: TGTGCCAGCAGCGCCCGGACAGTTCGTGGGGATTCACCCCTCCACTTT

abundance: .
v_gene: TRBV6-1
d_gene: .
j_gene: TRBJ1-2
CDR3aa: CASSAGGDRRGYTF
CDR3nt: TGTGCCAGCAGTGCCGGTGGTGACCGGCGGGGCTACACCTTC

abundance: .
v_gene: TRBV5-6
d_gene: .
j_gene: TRBJ1-4
CDR3aa: CASSFKQGTSNEKLFF
CDR3nt: TGTGCCAGCAGCTTTAAACAGGGAACGTCTAATGAAAAACTGTTTTTT

abundance: few
v_gene: TRBV6-1
d_gene: TRBD1
j_gene: TRBJ1-5
CDR3aa: CASSDYRGINQPQHF
CDR3nt: TGTGCCAGCAGTGACTACAGGGGCATCAATCAGCCCCAGCATTTT

abundance: few
v_gene: TRBV7-3
d_gene: TRBD1
j_gene: TRBJ2-1
CDR3aa: CASSLTGGPYNEQFF
CDR3nt: TGTGCCAGCAGCCTCACAGGGGGCCCCTACAATGAGCAGTTCTTC

abundance: .
v_gene: TRBV7-9
d_gene: TRBD1
j_gene: TRBJ2-3
CDR3aa: CASSLRTGPLTDTQYF
CDR3nt: TGTGCCAGCAGCCTCAGGACAGGCCCATTAACAGATACGCAGTATTTT

abundance: .
v_gene: TRBV2
d_gene: .
j_gene: TRBJ2-7
CDR3aa: CASSEVDYEQYF
CDR3nt: TGTGCCAGCAGTGAAGTAGACTACGAGCAGTACTTC

abundance: once
v_gene: TRBV6-5
d_gene: TRBD1
j_gene: TRBJ2-2
CDR3aa: CASRRGQVTGELFF
CDR3nt: TGTGCCAGCAGGCGAGGACAGGTCACCGGGGAGCTGTTTTTT

abundance: .
v_gene: TRBV19
d_gene: .
j_gene: TRBJ1-1
CDR3aa: CASSIEKQAEAFF
CDR3nt: TGTGCCAGTAGTATAGAAAAACAGGCTGAAGCTTTCTTT

abundance: .
v_gene: TRBV7-2
d_gene: .
j_gene: TRBJ1-3
CDR3aa: CASSLGRHSGNTIYF
CDR3nt: TGTGCCAGCAGCTTGGGACGGCACTCTGGAAACACCATATATTTT

abundance: .
v_gene: TRBV5-4
d_gene: .
j_gene: TRBJ2-3
CDR3aa: CASSLRWSTDTQYF
CDR3nt: TGTGCCAGCAGCTTGCGTTGGAGCACAGATACGCAGTATTTT

abundance: .
v_gene: TRBV19
d_gene: TRBD2
j_gene: TRBJ2-7
CDR3aa: CASSIRGGASYEQYF
CDR3nt: TGTGCCAGTAGTATTCGCGGGGGGGCCTCCTACGAGCAGTACTTC

abundance: .
v_gene: TRBV18
d_gene: .
j_gene: TRBJ1-3
CDR3aa: CASSPGRGPGNTIYF
CDR3nt: TGTGCCAGCTCACCGGGGCGGGGACCTGGAAACACCATATATTTT

abundance: .
v_gene: TRBV18
d_gene: .
j_gene: TRBJ1-2
CDR3aa: CASSPEGQGSGYTF
CDR3nt: TGTGCCAGCTCACCTGAGGGGCAGGGATCTGGCTACACCTTC

abundance: few
v_gene: TRBV7-9
d_gene: .
j_gene: TRBJ2-7
CDR3aa: CASSLGVGFFSYEQYF
CDR3nt: TGTGCCAGCAGCTTAGGGGTTGGGTTCTTCTCCTACGAGCAGTACTTC

abundance: once
v_gene: TRBV5-4
d_gene: .
j_gene: TRBJ2-1
CDR3aa: CASSFFGGFGNEQFF
CDR3nt: TGTGCCAGCAGCTTCTTCGGGGGATTCGGGAATGAGCAGTTCTTC

abundance: .
v_gene: TRBV5-8
d_gene: TRBD1
j_gene: TRBJ1-2
CDR3aa: CASSLKRGQGYGYTF
CDR3nt: TGTGCCAGCAGCTTGAAAAGGGGGCAAGGCTATGGCTACACCTTC

abundance: .
v_gene: TRBV7-9
d_gene: TRBD2
j_gene: TRBJ2-5
CDR3aa: CASSLWTSGGETQYF
CDR3nt: TGTGCCAGCAGCTTATGGACTAGCGGGGGTGAGACCCAGTACTTC

abundance: .
v_gene: TRBV5-1
d_gene: .
j_gene: TRBJ2-5
CDR3aa: CASSRTEPETQYF
CDR3nt: TGCGCCAGCAGCCGGACGGAGCCCGAGACCCAGTACTTC

abundance: .
v_gene: TRBV4-1
d_gene: .
j_gene: TRBJ2-1
CDR3aa: CASSPETGPYNEQFF
CDR3nt: TGCGCCAGCAGCCCGGAGACAGGACCCTACAATGAGCAGTTCTTC

abundance: .
v_gene: TRBV6-6
d_gene: TRBD1
j_gene: TRBJ1-2
CDR3aa: CASSYAPGQEYRGYTF
CDR3nt: TGTGCCAGCAGTTACGCCCCGGGACAGGAGTATCGTGGCTACACCTTC

abundance: .
v_gene: TRBV6-5
d_gene: .
j_gene: TRBJ2-7
CDR3aa: CASSGTGTSYEQYF
CDR3nt: TGTGCCAGCAGTGGGACGGGTACCTCCTACGAGCAGTACTTC

abundance: once
v_gene: TRBV11-2
d_gene: .
j_gene: TRBJ1-1
CDR3aa: CASSQGNSNTEAFF
CDR3nt: TGTGCCAGCAGTCAGGGTAATTCGAACACTGAAGCTTTCTTT

abundance: .
v_gene: TRBV5-1
d_gene: .
j_gene: TRBJ1-5
CDR3aa: CASSSGDEVGQPQHF
CDR3nt: TGCGCCAGCAGCTCCGGGGACGAGGTGGGTCAGCCCCAGCATTTT

abundance: .
v_gene: TRBV18
d_gene: TRBD1
j_gene: TRBJ1-2
CDR3aa: CASSPGVQGGRGYTF
CDR3nt: TGTGCCAGCTCACCGGGAGTGCAAGGGGGCCGTGGCTACACCTTC

abundance: .
v_gene: TRBV5-5
d_gene: .
j_gene: TRBJ1-6
CDR3aa: CASSPVMGVDNSPLHF
CDR3nt: TGTGCCAGCAGCCCAGTCATGGGAGTCGATAATTCACCCCTCCACTTT

abundance: .
v_gene: TRBV30
d_gene: .
j_gene: TRBJ1-5
CDR3aa: CAWSVGAGRYQPQHF
CDR3nt: TGTGCCTGGAGTGTAGGGGCAGGCCGATATCAGCCCCAGCATTTT

abundance: once
v_gene: TRBV5-4
d_gene: .
j_gene: TRBJ2-2
CDR3aa: CASSSSGRRDAGELFF
CDR3nt: TGTGCCAGCAGCTCCTCGGGGCGCCGGGACGCCGGGGAGCTGTTTTTT

abundance: .
v_gene: TRBV9
d_gene: .
j_gene: TRBJ1-1
CDR3aa: CASSVAGGFTTEAFF
CDR3nt: TGTGCCAGCAGCGTAGCGGGGGGATTTACCACTGAAGCTTTCTTT

abundance: .
v_gene: TRBV7-3
d_gene: .
j_gene: TRBJ2-1
CDR3aa: CASSLRQRNEQFF
CDR3nt: TGTGCCAGCAGCTTAAGGCAGCGTAATGAGCAGTTCTTC

abundance: .
v_gene: TRBV15
d_gene: TRBD2
j_gene: TRBJ2-1
CDR3aa: CATSRVPSGGWDNEQFF
CDR3nt: TGTGCCACCAGCAGAGTCCCTAGCGGGGGGTGGGACAATGAGCAGTTCTTC

abundance: few
v_gene: TRBV5-4
d_gene: TRBD1
j_gene: TRBJ2-7
CDR3aa: CASSQGTGGPREQYF
CDR3nt: TGTGCCAGCAGCCAAGGGACAGGGGGCCCACGAGAGCAGTACTTC

abundance: .
v_gene: TRBV9
d_gene: .
j_gene: TRBJ1-2
CDR3aa: CASSVHYGYTF
CDR3nt: TGTGCCAGCAGCGTACACTATGGCTACACCTTC

abundance: .
v_gene: TRBV21-1
d_gene: .
j_gene: TRBJ2-7
CDR3aa: CASSISGGPYEQYF
CDR3nt: TGTGCCAGCAGCATTAGCGGGGGCCCCTACGAGCAGTACTTC

abundance: few
v_gene: TRBV18
d_gene: TRBD1
j_gene: TRBJ1-1
CDR3aa: CASSHAATGRNTEAFF
CDR3nt: TGTGCCAGCTCACACGCGGCGACAGGGCGGAACACTGAAGCTTTCTTT

abundance: .
v_gene: TRBV11-2
d_gene: .
j_gene: TRBJ2-3
CDR3aa: CASSLAITDTQYF
CDR3nt: TGTGCCAGCAGCTTAGCAATAACAGATACGCAGTATTTT

abundance: .
v_gene: TRBV2
d_gene: .
j_gene: TRBJ1-2
CDR3aa: CASSETGAVGGYTF
CDR3nt: TGTGCCAGCAGTGAAACGGGGGCTGTGGGAGGCTACACCTTC

abundance: .
v_gene: TRBV4-2
d_gene: TRBD2
j_gene: TRBJ2-3
CDR3aa: CASSQRTSGEFLTDTQYF
CDR3nt: TGTGCCAGCAGCCAACGGACTAGCGGGGAGTTCCTCACAGATACGCAGTATTTT